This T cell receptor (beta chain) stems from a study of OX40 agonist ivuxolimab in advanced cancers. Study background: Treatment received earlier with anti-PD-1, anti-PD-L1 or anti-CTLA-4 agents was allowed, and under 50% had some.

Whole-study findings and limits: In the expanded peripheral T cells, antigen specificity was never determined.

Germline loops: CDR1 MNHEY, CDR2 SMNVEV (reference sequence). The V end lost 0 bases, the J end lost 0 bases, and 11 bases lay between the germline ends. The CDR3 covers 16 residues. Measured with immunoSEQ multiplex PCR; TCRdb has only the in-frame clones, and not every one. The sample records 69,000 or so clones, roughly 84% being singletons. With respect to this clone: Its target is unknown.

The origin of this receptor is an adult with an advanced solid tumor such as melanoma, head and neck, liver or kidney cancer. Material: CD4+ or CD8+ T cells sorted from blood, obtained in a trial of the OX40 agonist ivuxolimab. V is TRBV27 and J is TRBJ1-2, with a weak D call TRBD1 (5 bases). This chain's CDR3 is CASSLSGRGSNYGYTF. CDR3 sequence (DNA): TGTGCCAGCAGTTTATCGGGTCGGGGCTCTAACTATGGCTACACCTTC.